This TCR beta chain came from a study of shared clonotypes between healthy human individuals. Profiling relied on immunoSEQ multiplex PCR, and the TCRdb table lists in-frame clones only, not all of them. The data contain some 1,600,000 clones, nearly 99% of them singletons. Findings of the study overall: Sample collection involved blood only; tissue repertoires are likely different. Clonotype sharing among donors, it was expected, would be affected by sequencing depth. When compared with the clonotypes that were shared by all four sorted-subset donors, the non-shared clonotypes turned out to have lower generation probabilities.

As to this clone: Its specificity is not known. In the same sample, other DNA sequences code for this CDR3.

The V gene's germline CDR1 is ENHRY and CDR2 SYGVKD. The CDR3 totals 12 residues. Trimming stripped 9 bases from V and 2 bases from J, with 10 bases between. The source of this sequence is a man younger than 45 in good health. Sequenced sample: naive CD4+ T cells sorted from blood. Subset described: CD45RA+ positively selected. V usage is TRBV10-3 and J usage is TRBJ2-5; a possible D gene is TRBD2 (6 bases). CDR3 region: CAIRDSQETQYF. The DNA for the CDR3 is TGTGCCATTCGGGACTCACAAGAGACCCAGTACTTC.